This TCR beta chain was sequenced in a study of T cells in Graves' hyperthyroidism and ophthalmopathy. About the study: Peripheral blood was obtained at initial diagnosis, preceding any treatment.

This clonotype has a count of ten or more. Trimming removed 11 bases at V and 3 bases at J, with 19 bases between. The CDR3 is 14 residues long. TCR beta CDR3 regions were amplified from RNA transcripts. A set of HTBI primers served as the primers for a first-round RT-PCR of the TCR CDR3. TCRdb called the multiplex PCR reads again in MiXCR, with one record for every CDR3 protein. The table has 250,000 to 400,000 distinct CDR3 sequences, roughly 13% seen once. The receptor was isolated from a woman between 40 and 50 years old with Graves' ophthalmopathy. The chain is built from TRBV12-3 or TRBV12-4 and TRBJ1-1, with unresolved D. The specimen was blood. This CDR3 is CAVPFLRIDTEAFF. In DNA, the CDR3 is TGTGCCGTGCCGTTTTTGAGGATTGACACTGAAGCTTTCTTT.